This TCR beta chain was recorded in a study of beta chain features in type 1 diabetes. Study information: Examined across all samples were over 85 million sorted cells.

The investigators reverse transcribed all of the isolated RNA, so they sequenced expressed TCRB transcripts. Profiled with immunoSEQ multiplex PCR; TCRdb holds only in-frame clones, not every one. Of around 260,000 clones in the sample, 24% are singletons; the top ten hold 0.012%. Turning to this clone: The antigen is not known.

This CDR3 has 15 residues. CDR1 is SGHTA, CDR2 FQGTGA, per germline. V lost 5 bases and J lost 6, with 17 bases in between. Study conclusions and caveats: Any PCR bias toward short templates would affect both groups alike. Any role of HLA type in TCRB rearrangement remained unresolved here. The study found moderately but significantly shorter TCRB CDR3s in all four CD4+ subsets of Type 1 diabetes patients.

Heparinised blood was drawn once per donor, averaging approximately 100 mL. Specimen: naive CD4+ T cells from blood. The origin of this receptor is a woman under 40 with type 1 diabetes. This rearrangement joins TRBV7-3 to TRBJ2-1, with D possibly TRBD2 on 7 matching bases. CDR3: CASSLSGEGVNEQFF. As DNA, the CDR3 is TGTGCCAGCAGCCTCAGCGGGGAGGGGGTCAATGAGCAGTTCTTC.